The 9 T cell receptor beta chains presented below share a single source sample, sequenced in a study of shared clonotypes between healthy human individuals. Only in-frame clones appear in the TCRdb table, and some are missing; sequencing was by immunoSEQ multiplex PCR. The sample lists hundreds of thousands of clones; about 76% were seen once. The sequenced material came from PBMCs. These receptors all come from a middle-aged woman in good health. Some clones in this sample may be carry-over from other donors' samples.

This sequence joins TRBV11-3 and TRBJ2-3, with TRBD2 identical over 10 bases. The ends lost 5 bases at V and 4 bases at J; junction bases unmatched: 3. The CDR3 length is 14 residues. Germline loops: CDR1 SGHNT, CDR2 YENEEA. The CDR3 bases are TGTGCCAGCAGCCAAGGACTAGCGGCAGATACGCAGTATTTT. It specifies CASSQGLAADTQYF.

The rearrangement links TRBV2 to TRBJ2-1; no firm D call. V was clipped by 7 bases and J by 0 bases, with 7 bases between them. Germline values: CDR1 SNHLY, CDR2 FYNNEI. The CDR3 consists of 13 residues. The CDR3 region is CASTPDSYNEQFF. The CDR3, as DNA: TGTGCCAGCACTCCCGACTCCTACAATGAGCAGTTCTTC.

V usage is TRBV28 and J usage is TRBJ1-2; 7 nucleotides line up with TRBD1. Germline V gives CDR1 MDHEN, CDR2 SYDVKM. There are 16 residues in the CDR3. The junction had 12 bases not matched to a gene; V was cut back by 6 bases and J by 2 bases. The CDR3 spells CASSDPQGGQNYGYTF. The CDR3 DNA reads TGTGCCAGCAGCGATCCTCAAGGGGGACAGAACTATGGCTACACCTTC.

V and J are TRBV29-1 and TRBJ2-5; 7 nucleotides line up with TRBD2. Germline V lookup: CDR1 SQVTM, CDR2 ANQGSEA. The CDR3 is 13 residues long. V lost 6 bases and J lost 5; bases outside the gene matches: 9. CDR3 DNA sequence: TGCAGCGTGTCCGGGGGAGGGGTGGAGACCCAGTACTTC. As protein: CSVSGGGVETQYF. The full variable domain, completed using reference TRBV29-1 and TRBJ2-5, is SAVISQKPSRDICQRGTSLTIQCQVDSQVTMMFWYRQQPGQSLTLIATANQGSEATYESGFVIDKFPISRPNLTFSTLTVSNMSPEDSSIYLCSVSGGGVETQYFGPGTRLLVL.

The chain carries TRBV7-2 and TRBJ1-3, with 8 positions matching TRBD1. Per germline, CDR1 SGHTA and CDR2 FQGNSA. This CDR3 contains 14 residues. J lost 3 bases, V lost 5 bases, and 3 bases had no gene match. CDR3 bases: TGTGCCAGCAGCACAGGGGGGTATGGAAACACCATATATTTT. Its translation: CASSTGGYGNTIYF.

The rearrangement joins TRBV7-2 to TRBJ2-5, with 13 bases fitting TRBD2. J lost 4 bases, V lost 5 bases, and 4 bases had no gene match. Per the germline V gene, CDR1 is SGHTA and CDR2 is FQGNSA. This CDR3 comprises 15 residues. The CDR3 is CASSRGLAGAETQYF. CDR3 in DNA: TGTGCCAGCAGCCGAGGACTAGCGGGAGCAGAGACCCAGTACTTC.

The CDR3 DNA reads TGTGCCAGTAGTATTCCCGGACTCCGCTCTGGAAACACCATATATTTT. Encoded protein: CASSIPGLRSGNTIYF. V and J are TRBV19 and TRBJ1-3; no clear D. V was pared by 3 bases and J by 0 bases, with 12 bases between. There are 16 residues in the CDR3. Germline CDR1 LNHDA, CDR2 SQIVND (reference sequence).

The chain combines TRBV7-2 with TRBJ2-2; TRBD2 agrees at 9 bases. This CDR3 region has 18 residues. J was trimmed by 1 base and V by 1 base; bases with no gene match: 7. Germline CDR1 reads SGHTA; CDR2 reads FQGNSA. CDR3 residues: CASSLVPSGMMNTGELFF. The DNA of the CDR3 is TGTGCCAGCAGCTTAGTACCTAGCGGGATGATGAACACCGGGGAGCTGTTTTTT. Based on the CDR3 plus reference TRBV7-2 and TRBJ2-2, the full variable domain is GAGVSQSPSNKVTEKGKDVELRCDPISGHTALYWYRQSLGQGLEFLIYFQGNSAPDKSGLPSDRFSAERTGGSVSTLTIQRTQQEDSAVYLCASSLVPSGMMNTGELFFGEGSRLTVL.

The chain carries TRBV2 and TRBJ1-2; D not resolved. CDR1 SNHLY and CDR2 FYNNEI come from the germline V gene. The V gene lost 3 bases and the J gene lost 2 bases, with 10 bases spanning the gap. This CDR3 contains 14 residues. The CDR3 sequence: CASSEFPANYGYTF. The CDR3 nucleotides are TGTGCCAGCAGTGAGTTTCCGGCAAACTATGGCTACACCTTC.